The 8 T cell receptor beta chains below all came from one sample that was sequenced in a study of T cell changes during pregnancy in multiple sclerosis. Profiling relied on immunoSEQ multiplex PCR, and the TCRdb table lists in-frame clones only, not all of them. The repertoire includes approximately 130,000 clones, roughly 97% of them detected once, and less than 0.55% sits in the top ten. The sample here was peripheral blood, taken after pregnancy. The receptors shown here come from a female donor with multiple sclerosis, enrolled in a pregnancy study.

The rearrangement joins TRBV11-2 to TRBJ2-4; 7 nucleotides line up with TRBD1. The length of the CDR3 is 17 residues. CDR1 SGHAT and CDR2 FQNNGV come from the germline V gene. Germline trimming cut 1 base from V and 1 base from J; bases unmatched to any gene: 7. The CDR3 region is CASSLVGKGAAKNIQYF. Written as DNA, the CDR3 is TGTGCCAGCAGCTTAGTGGGGAAGGGGGCGGCCAAAAACATTCAGTACTTC.

The CDR3 here is CASSLRQGANNEQFF. In nucleotides, the CDR3 is TGTGCCAGCAGCTTGAGGCAGGGGGCTAACAATGAGCAGTTCTTC. V usage is TRBV5-4 and J usage is TRBJ2-1; 8 positions match TRBD1. This CDR3 is built from 15 residues. Trimming at V came to 1 base and at J to 5 bases, leaving 5 bases not matched to a gene. CDR1 and CDR2 (germline): SGHNT, YYREEE (reference sequence).

This rearrangement joins TRBV6-1 to TRBJ1-3; 7 bases match TRBD1. CDR1 and CDR2 from the germline V gene are MNHNS and SASEGT. V trimming: 5 bases; J trimming: 0 bases; junction bases outside the gene matches: 4. The CDR3 is 15 residues long. The CDR3 protein is CASSRTGSSGNTIYF. CDR3 bases: TGTGCCAGCAGTCGGACAGGAAGCTCTGGAAACACCATATATTTT.

The V call is TRBV15, the J call TRBJ2-1, with 12 bases that match TRBD2. V lost 5 bases to trimming and J lost 7 bases; unmatched junction nucleotides: 12. The CDR3 has 17 amino acids. Germline assignment: CDR1 LNHNV and CDR2 YYDKDF (reference sequence). CDR3 nucleotides: TGTGCCACCAGCGGAACTGGGACTAGCGGGCCCTTGAATGAGCAGTTCTTC. It yields the protein CATSGTGTSGPLNEQFF. Full variable domain (outside the CDR3, taken from reference TRBV15 and TRBJ2-1): DAMVIQNPRYQVTQFGKPVTLSCSQTLNHNVMYWYQQKSSQAPKLLFHYYDKDFNNEADTPDNFQSRRPNTSFCFLDIRSPGLGDTAMYLCATSGTGTSGPLNEQFFGPGTRLTVL.

The rearrangement joins TRBV19 to TRBJ1-1; no clear D gene. The V gene lost 2 bases and the J gene lost 1 base, with 11 bases spanning the gap. Germline CDR1 is LNHDA and CDR2 is SQIVND (reference sequence). This CDR3 spans 15 amino acids. The CDR3 loop is CASSISGGKNTEAFF. The CDR3 DNA sequence: TGTGCCAGTAGTATATCAGGTGGTAAGAACACTGAAGCTTTCTTT.

The chain joins TRBV25-1 to TRBJ1-4; a weak D match, TRBD1 (5 bases). The CDR3 runs 14 residues. Per germline, CDR1 MGHDK and CDR2 SYGVNS. V shed 5 bases and J shed 8 bases, with 15 bases lying between them. The DNA of the CDR3 is TGTGCCAGCAGTATTGGGGGAGGAAAGGAAAAACTGTTTTTT. The encoded protein is CASSIGGGKEKLFF.

The table lists this clone with a count of one. The V and J genes are TRBV28 and TRBJ2-3, with TRBD2 matching 13 bases. The CDR3 spans 19 residues. V lost 4 bases to trimming and J lost 6 bases; unmatched junction nucleotides: 16. Germline CDR1 and CDR2: MDHEN and SYDVKM. CDR3 protein: CASSYQGPRTSGRIDTQYF. CDR3 bases: TGTGCCAGCAGTTACCAAGGCCCTAGGACTAGCGGGAGAATTGATACGCAGTATTTT.

In its sample, this clone was seen a few times. This sequence joins TRBV27 and TRBJ1-4, with 12 bases lining up with TRBD1. The length of the CDR3 is 16 residues. With 1 base clipped from V and 10 bases from J, the junction kept 7 bases outside the gene matches. CDR1 is MNHEY and CDR2 is SMNVEV in the germline V gene (reference sequence). The CDR3 loop reads CASSLFFGTGGGKLFF. The CDR3 DNA sequence: TGTGCCAGCAGTTTATTTTTCGGGACAGGGGGCGGAAAACTGTTTTTT.